The 11 T cell receptor beta chains below all came from one sample that was sequenced in a study of post-analysis software for immune sequencing data. Study observations and caveats: Patients had higher frequencies than controls of about 5 TRBV segments, including TRBV5-6, TRBV5-1 and TRBV20-1.

The authors incorporated unique molecular identifiers into the TCR beta cDNA libraries. Via MiXCR, TCRdb re-called the PCR reads, giving one row per CDR3 protein. The repertoire holds some 700,000 distinct CDR3 sequences, with 59% as singletons. These receptors have no known antigen. Material for sequencing was blood. The source is a girl aged 2-15 years with multiple sclerosis.

This chain uses TRBV15 with TRBJ2-5; D remains ambiguous. CDR3 length: 14 residues. In germline, CDR1 is LNHNV, CDR2 YYDKDF (reference sequence). Trimming pared 3 bases from V and 2 bases from J, leaving 10 bases between. The CDR3 DNA reads TGTGCCACCAGCAGCCCCCTTGGTCAAGAGACCCAGTACTTC. Translated, it gives CATSSPLGQETQYF. The full variable domain, with the rest looked up from reference TRBV15 and TRBJ2-5, is DAMVIQNPRYQVTQFGKPVTLSCSQTLNHNVMYWYQQKSSQAPKLLFHYYDKDFNNEADTPDNFQSRRPNTSFCFLDIRSPGLGDTAMYLCATSSPLGQETQYFGPGTRLLVL.

The chain is built from TRBV9 and TRBJ2-3; D might be TRBD1 or TRBD2, each matching 6 bases. The CDR3 is 16 amino acids. From germline, CDR1 is SGDLS and CDR2 YYNGEE. The ends were cut back, 1 base at V and 1 base at J, with 13 bases in the middle. The CDR3 nucleotides read TGTGCCAGCAGCGTATCCGGGGGCTATGGCACAGATACGCAGTATTTT. As protein: CASSVSGGYGTDTQYF.

Only one count was recorded for this clonotype. This sequence joins TRBV20-1 and TRBJ2-7; D gene uncertain. Looked up from germline, CDR1 is DFQATT and CDR2 is SNEGSKA (reference sequence). The CDR3 contains 13 residues. Trimming cost V 5 bases and J 2 bases, with 13 bases left between them. The CDR3 protein is CSALRTDAYEQYF. In DNA, the CDR3 is TGCAGTGCTCTACGGACGGATGCCTACGAGCAGTACTTC.

CDR3 bases: TGCAGTGCTAGAGCCGCGGGAGGGTACCAAGAGACCCAGTACTTC. Its translation: CSARAAGGYQETQYF. The V call is TRBV20-1, the J call TRBJ2-5, with 9 bases lining up with TRBD2. Looked up from germline, CDR1 is DFQATT and CDR2 is SNEGSKA (reference sequence). The CDR3 is 15 residues long. Trimming removed 1 base from V and 0 bases from J; junction bases left unmatched: 3.

This chain uses TRBV1 with TRBJ2-1. TRBV1 is classified as a pseudogene. The CDR3 is 11 amino acids. Here the CDR3 DNA reads TGCACCAGCAGCCCGAGCGTTGAGCAGTTCTTC. Encoded protein: CTSSPSVEQFF.

The chain links TRBV24-1 to TRBJ2-1; possibly TRBD2 for D (5 bases). Germline V CDR1 and CDR2: KGHDR, SFDVKD. The CDR3 is 14 residues long. Trimming took off 1 base at V and 15 bases at J, with 18 bases between the two ends. CDR3 protein: CATSDFSGLRGRFF. The CDR3 DNA reads as TGTGCCACCAGTGATTTCTCTGGACTGAGAGGAAGGTTCTTC.

V is TRBV7-9 and J is TRBJ1-1; tentative D call: TRBD1 (6 bases). Germline CDR1 is SEHNR and CDR2 is FQNEAQ (reference sequence). The length of the CDR3 is 14 residues. The V end lost 6 bases, the J end lost 3 bases, and 14 bases lay between the germline ends. CDR3 sequence reads: CASRPSRGDTEAFF. The CDR3 region has the DNA TGTGCCAGCAGACCCAGCAGGGGTGACACTGAAGCTTTCTTT.

This chain joins TRBV12-3 or TRBV12-4 and TRBJ1-1, with 8 bases matching TRBD1. This CDR3 is built from 13 residues. With V trimmed by 5 bases and J by 6 bases, 5 bases remained unmatched. The CDR3 coding sequence is TGTGCCAGCAGTCAGGGGGCAAGGGCTGAAGCTTTCTTT. This sequence encodes CASSQGARAEAFF.

The J gene is TRBJ2-3, the V gene TRBV12-3 or TRBV12-4; D not resolved. There are 11 residues in the CDR3. V lost 8 bases to trimming and J lost 4 bases, with 7 bases between them. This CDR3 reads CASVRADTQYF. CDR3 sequence (DNA): TGTGCCAGCGTCCGTGCAGATACGCAGTATTTT.

J is TRBJ2-5 and V is TRBV4-2; the match to TRBD1 covers 7 bases. V trimming: 4 bases; J trimming: 5 bases; junction bases outside the gene matches: 10. The CDR3 totals 15 residues. Germline V gene sequence: CDR1 LGHNA, CDR2 YNFKEQ. The CDR3, as DNA: TGTGCCAGCAGCCGAGCTGGGACAGAAACGGAGACCCAGTACTTC. Translation: CASSRAGTETETQYF.

The V and J genes are TRBV29-1 and TRBJ2-1; D not certain. The DNA matches TRBJ2-7 better at its end, which makes the J call doubtful. This CDR3 is 13 amino acids long. Germline CDR1 reads SQVTM; CDR2 reads ANQGSEA. The CDR3 loop reads CSVQLHSYNEQYF. DNA of the CDR3: TGCAGCGTTCAACTCCACTCCTACAATGAGCAGTACTTC.